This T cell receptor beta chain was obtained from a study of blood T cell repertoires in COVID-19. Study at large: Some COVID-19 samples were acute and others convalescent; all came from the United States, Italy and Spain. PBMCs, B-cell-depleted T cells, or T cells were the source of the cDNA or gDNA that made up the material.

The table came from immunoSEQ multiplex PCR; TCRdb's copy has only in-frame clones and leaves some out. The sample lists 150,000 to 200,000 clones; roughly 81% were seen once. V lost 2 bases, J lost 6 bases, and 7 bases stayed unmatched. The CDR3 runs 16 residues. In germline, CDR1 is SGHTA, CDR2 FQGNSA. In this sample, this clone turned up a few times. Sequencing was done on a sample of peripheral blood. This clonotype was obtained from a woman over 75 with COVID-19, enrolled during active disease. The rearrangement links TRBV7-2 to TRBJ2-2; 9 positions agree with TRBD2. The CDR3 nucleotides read TGTGCCAGCAGCTTAAGGGTTAGCGGGAGAGCCGGGGAGCTGTTTTTT. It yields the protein CASSLRVSGRAGELFF.